This T cell receptor beta chain emerged from a study of shared clonotypes between healthy human individuals. The overall study: For every donor, three CD4 naive, three CD4 memory, two CD8 naive and one CD8 memory plates were used.

As regards this clone: The target antigen is unknown.

This was a deep-level run. Assay: immunoSEQ multiplex PCR; the TCRdb copy retains only in-frame clones and omits some. There are about 690,000 clones in the sample; roughly 88% occur only once, and about 33% lies in the top ten. The CDR3 covers 15 residues. Looked up from germline, CDR1 is MGHRA and CDR2 is YSYEKL. Trimming stripped 1 base from V and 1 base from J, with 11 bases between. Donors, without exception, were Caucasian adults residing in Nashville, Tennessee. Study-wide results and caveats: In general, naive subsets displayed greater estimated richness than memory subsets did.

This chain links TRBV4-1 with TRBJ2-7; D gene unclear. This TCR came from a man younger than 35 in good health. Some clones in this sample may be carry-over from other donors' samples. Material: memory CD8+ T cells from PBMCs. As to subset: CD45RO+ cells pooled with CCR7-negative TemRA cells. The CDR3 DNA is TGCGCCAGCAGCCAAGTGGTAGTCAGATCCTACGAGCAGTACTTC. Translating gives CASSQVVVRSYEQYF.